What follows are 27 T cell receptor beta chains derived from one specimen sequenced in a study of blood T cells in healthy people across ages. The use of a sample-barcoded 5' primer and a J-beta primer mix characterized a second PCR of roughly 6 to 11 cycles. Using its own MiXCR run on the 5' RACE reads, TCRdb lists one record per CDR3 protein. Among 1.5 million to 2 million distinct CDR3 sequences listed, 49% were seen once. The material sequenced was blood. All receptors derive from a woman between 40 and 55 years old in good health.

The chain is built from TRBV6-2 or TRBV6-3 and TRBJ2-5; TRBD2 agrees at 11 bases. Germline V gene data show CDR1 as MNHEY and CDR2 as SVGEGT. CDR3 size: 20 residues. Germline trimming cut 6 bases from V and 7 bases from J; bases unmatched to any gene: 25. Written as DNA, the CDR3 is TGTGCCAGCAGAGTACCACTAGCGGGGGCCGGGTCGATGTCCAAAGGGACCCAGTACTTC. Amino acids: CASRVPLAGAGSMSKGTQYF.

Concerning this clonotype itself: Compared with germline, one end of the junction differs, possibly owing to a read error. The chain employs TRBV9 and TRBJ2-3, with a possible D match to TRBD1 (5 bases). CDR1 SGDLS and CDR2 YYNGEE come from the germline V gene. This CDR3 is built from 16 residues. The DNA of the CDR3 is TGTGCTAGCAGCGTAGGAAGCACAGGCCGATCAGATACGCAGTATTTT. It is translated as CASSVGSTGRSDTQYF. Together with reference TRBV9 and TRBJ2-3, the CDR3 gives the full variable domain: DSGVTQTPKHLITATGQRVTLRCSPRSGDLSVYWYQQSLDQGLQFLIQYYNGEERAKGNILERFSAQQFPDLHSELNLSSLELGDSALYFCASSVGSTGRSDTQYFGPGTRLTVL.

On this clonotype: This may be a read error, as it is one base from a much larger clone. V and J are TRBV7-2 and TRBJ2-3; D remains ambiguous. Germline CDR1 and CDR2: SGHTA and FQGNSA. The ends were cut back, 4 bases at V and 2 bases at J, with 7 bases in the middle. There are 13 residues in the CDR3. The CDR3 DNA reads TGTACCAGCAGCTCTCAGCACACAGATACGCAGTATTTT. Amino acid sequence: CTSSSQHTDTQYF.

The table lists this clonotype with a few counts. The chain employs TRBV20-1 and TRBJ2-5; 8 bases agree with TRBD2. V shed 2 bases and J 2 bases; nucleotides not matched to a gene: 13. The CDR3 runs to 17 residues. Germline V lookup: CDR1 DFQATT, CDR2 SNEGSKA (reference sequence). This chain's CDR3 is CSARRLGSGGIQETQYF. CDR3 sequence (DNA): TGCAGTGCTAGACGACTCGGGAGCGGGGGTATACAAGAGACCCAGTACTTC.

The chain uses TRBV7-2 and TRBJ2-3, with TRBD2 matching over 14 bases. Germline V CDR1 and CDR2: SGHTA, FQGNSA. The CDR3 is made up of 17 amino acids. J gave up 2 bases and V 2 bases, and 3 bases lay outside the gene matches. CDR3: CASSLRTSGGITDTQYF. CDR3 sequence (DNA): TGTGCCAGCAGCTTACGGACTAGCGGGGGGATCACAGATACGCAGTATTTT.

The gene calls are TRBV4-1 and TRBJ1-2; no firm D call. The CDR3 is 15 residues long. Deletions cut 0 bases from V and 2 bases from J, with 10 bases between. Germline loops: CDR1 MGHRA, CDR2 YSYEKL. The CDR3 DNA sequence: TGCGCCAGCAGCCAAGATTCCAGGACCAACTATGGCTACACCTTC. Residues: CASSQDSRTNYGYTF.

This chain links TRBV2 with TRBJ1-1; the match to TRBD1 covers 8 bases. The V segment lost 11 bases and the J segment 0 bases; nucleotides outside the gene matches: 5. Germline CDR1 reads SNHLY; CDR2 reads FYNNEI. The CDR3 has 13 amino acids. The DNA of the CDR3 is TGTGCCGCCGACAGGGGACTGAACACTGAAGCTTTCTTT. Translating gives CAADRGLNTEAFF.

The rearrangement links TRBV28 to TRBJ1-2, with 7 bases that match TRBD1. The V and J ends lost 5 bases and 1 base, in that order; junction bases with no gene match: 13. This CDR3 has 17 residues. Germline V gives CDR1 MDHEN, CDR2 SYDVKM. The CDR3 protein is CASSDPGQISSNYGYTF. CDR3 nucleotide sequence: TGTGCCAGCAGTGACCCGGGACAGATATCTAGTAACTATGGCTACACCTTC.

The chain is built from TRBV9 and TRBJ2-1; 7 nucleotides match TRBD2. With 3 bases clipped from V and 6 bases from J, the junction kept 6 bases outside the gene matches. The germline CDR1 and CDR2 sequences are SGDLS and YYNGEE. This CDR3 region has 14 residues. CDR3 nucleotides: TGTGCCAGCAGCGGAAGCGGGGAGCTCAATGAGCAGTTCTTC. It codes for CASSGSGELNEQFF.

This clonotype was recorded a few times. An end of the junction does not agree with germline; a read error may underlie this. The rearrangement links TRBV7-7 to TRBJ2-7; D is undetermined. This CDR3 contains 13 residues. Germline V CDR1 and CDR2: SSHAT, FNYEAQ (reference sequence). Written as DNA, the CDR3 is TGTGCTAGCAGCTCCCCGAGCGCCTACGAGCAGTACTTC. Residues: CASSSPSAYEQYF.

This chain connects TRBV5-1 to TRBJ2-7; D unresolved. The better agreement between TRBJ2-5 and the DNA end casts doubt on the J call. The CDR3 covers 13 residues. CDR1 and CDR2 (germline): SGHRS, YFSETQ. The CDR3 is CASSLRISGTQYF. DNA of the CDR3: TGCGCCAGCAGCTTGCGGATTTCAGGGACCCAGTACTTC.

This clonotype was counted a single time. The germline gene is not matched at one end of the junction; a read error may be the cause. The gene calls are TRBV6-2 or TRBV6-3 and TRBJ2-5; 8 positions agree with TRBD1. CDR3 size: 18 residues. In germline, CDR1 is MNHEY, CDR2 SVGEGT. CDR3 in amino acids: CASSYDRGPSRTYNEQYF. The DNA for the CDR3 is TGCGCCAGCAGTTACGACAGGGGACCCTCTCGAACCTACAATGAGCAGTACTTC.

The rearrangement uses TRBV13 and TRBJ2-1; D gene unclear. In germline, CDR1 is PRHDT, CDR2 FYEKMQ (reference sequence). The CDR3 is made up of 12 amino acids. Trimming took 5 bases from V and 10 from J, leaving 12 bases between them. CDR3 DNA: TGTGCCAGCAGCCCCCACCTCGGGGAGCAGTTCTTC. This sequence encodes CASSPHLGEQFF.

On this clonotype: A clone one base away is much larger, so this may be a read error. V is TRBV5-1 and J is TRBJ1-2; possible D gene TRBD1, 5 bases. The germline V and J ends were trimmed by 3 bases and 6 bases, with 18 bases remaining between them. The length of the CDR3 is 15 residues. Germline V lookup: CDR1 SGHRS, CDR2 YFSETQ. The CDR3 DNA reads TGCGCCAGCAGCTGGCTCGGGGGATCGGACCATGGCTACACCTTC. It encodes CASSWLGGSDHGYTF.

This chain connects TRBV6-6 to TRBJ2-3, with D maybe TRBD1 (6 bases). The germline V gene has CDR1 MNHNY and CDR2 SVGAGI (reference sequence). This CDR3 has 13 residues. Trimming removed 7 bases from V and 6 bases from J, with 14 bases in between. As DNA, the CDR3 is TGTGCCAGCACCCAAATGCAGGGGGATACGCAGTATTTT. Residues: CASTQMQGDTQYF.

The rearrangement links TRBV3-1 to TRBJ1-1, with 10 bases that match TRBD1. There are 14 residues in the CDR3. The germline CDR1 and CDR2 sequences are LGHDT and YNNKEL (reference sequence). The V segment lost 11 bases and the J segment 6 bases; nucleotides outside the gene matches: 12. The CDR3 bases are TGTGCCGCAGGGGACAGGGGCCGAGGGGCTGAAGCTTTCTTT. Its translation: CAAGDRGRGAEAFF.

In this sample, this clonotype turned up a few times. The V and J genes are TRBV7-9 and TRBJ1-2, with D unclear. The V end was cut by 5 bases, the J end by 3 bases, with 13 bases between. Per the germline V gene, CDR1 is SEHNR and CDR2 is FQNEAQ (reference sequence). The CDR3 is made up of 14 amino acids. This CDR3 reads CASSPDGIYYGYTF. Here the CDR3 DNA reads TGTGCCAGCAGCCCCGACGGGATTTACTATGGCTACACCTTC.

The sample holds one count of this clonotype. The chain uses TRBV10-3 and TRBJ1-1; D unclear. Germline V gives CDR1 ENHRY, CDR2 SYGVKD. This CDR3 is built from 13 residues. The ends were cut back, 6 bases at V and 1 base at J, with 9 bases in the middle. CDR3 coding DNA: TGTGCCATCAGCCACCCCCGGAACACTGAAGCTTTCTTT. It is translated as CAISHPRNTEAFF.

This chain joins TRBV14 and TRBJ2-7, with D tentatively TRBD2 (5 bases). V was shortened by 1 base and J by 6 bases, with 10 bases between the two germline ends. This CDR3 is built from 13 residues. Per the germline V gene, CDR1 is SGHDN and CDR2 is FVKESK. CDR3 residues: CASSQVFRGEQYF. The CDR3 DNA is TGTGCCAGCAGCCAAGTTTTTCGGGGCGAGCAGTACTTC.

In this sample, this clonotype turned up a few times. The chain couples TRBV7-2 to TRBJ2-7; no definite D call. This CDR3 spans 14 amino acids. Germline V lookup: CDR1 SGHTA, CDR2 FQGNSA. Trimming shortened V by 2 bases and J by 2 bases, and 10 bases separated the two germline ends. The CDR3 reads CASSLSGRPYEQYF. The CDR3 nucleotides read TGTGCCAGCAGCTTATCCGGCCGGCCCTACGAGCAGTACTTC.

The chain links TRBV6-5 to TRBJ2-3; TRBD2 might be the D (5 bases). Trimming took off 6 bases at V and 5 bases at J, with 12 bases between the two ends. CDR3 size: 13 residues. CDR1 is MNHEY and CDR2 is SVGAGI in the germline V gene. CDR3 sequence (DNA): TGTGCCAGCAGACTAGTATCGTTAGATACGCAGTATTTT. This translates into CASRLVSLDTQYF.

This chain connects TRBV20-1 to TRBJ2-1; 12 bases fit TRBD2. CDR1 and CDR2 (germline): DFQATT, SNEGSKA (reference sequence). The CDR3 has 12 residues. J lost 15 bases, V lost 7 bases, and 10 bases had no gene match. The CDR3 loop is CSVIGLAGLRFF. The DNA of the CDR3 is TGCAGTGTTATAGGACTAGCGGGGCTACGGTTCTTC.

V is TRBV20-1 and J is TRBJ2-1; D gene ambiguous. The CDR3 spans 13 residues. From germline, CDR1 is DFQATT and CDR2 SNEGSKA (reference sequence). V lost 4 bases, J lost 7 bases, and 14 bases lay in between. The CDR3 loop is CSATDSTTNEQFF. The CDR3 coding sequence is TGCAGTGCTACCGACTCAACAACTAATGAGCAGTTCTTC.

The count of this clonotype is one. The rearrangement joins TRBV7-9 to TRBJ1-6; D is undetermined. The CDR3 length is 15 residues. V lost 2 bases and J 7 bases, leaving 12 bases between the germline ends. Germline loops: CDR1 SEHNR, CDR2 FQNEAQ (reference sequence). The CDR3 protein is CASSLYVGSNSPLHF. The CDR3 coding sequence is TGTGCCAGCAGCTTATACGTAGGGTCGAATTCACCCCTCCACTTT.

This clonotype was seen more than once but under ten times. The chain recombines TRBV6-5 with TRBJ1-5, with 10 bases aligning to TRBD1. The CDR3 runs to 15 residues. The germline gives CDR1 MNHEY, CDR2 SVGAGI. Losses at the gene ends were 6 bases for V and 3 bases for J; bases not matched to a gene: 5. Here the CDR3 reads CASRGDRGSNQPQHF. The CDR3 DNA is TGTGCCAGCAGAGGGGACAGGGGATCCAATCAGCCCCAGCATTTT.

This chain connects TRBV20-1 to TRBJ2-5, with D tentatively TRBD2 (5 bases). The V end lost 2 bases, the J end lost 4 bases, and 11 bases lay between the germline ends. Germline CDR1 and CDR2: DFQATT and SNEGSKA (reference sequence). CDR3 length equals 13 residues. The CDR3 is CSARPLGRETQYF. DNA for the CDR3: TGCAGTGCTAGACCCTTAGGGAGAGAGACCCAGTACTTC.

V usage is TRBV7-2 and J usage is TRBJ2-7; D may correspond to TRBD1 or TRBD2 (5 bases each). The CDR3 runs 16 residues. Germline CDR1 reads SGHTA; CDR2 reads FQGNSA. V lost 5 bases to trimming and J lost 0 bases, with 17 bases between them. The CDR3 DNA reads TGTGCCAGCAGCCACCACCGGGACCGCAGCTCCTACGAGCAGTACTTC. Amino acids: CASSHHRDRSSYEQYF.